Sequencing of this T cell receptor beta chain was carried out in a study of T-cell memory formation after mild COVID-19. Study as a whole: Across donors, TCR clusters were largely donor specific. Broader study findings: The authors left the SARS-CoV-2 specificity of second-wave clones peaking on day 37 unconfirmed. Contracting clones, day 15 to 85, had balanced CD4/CD8, and later expanders favored CD4+.

This clonotype has more than one count but fewer than ten. The antigen remains undetermined. Germline CDR1 is MNHNS and CDR2 is SASEGT. The V end was cut by 4 bases, the J end by 2 bases, with 19 bases between. There are 17 residues in the CDR3. 5'RACE primed from the constant segment yielded TCR alpha and TCR beta cDNA libraries bearing sample barcodes and UMIs. One entry per CDR3 protein results from TCRdb running MiXCR on the 5' RACE reads. Among 200,000 to 250,000 distinct CDR3 sequences listed, over 8.5% were seen once. V is TRBV6-1 and J is TRBJ2-3; D perhaps matches TRBD1 (5 bases). The source material was PBMCs or a T cell subset sorted from them (not recorded which). The source of this sequence is a man younger than 30 who had mild COVID-19 (a few samples of this study predate the infection). Cell type and time point are not known. The CDR3 nucleotides read TGTGCCAGCAGTGGTTCCCTGGGGCAGCTGCCCACAGATACGCAGTATTTT. Translating gives CASSGSLGQLPTDTQYF.